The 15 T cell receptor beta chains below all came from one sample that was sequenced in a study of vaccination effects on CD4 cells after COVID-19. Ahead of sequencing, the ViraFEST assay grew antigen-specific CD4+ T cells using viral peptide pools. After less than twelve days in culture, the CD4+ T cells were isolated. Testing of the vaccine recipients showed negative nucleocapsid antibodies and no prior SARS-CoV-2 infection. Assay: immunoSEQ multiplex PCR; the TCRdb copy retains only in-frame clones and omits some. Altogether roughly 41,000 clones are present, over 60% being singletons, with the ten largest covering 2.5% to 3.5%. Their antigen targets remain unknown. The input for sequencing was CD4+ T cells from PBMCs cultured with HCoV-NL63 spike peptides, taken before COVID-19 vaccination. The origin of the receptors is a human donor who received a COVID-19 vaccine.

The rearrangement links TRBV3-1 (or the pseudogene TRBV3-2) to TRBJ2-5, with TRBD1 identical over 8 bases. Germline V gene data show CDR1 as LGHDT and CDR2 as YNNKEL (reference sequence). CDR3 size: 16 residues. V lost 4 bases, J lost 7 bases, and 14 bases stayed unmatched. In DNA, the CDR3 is TGTGCCAGCAGCCCGAAAGACAGGGGAAATAGTGGGACCCAGTACTTC. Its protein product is CASSPKDRGNSGTQYF.

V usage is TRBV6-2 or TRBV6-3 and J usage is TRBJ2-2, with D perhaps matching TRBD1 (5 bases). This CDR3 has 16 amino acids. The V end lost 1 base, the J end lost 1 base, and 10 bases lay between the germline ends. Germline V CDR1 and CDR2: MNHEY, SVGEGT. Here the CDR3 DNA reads TGTGCCAGCAGTTACTTACACAGGAAGAACACCGGGGAGCTGTTTTTT. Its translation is CASSYLHRKNTGELFF.

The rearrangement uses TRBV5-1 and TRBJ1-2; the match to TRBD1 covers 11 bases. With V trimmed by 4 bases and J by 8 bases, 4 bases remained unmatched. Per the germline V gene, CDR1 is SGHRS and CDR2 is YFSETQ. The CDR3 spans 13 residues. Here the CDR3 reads CASSPGQGAGYTF. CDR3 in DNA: TGCGCCAGCAGCCCAGGACAGGGGGCGGGCTACACCTTC.

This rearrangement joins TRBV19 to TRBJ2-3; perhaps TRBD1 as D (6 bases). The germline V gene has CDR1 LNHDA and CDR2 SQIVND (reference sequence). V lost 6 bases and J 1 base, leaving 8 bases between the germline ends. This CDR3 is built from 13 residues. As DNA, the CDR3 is TGTGCCAGTAGCGACAGGCGCACAGATACGCAGTATTTT. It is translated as CASSDRRTDTQYF.

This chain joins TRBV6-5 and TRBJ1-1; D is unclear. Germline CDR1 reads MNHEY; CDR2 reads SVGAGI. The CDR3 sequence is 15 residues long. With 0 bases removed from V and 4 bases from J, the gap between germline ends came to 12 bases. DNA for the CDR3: TGTGCCAGCAGTTACTCGAGATCGGGAGCCACTGAAGCTTTCTTT. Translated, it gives CASSYSRSGATEAFF.

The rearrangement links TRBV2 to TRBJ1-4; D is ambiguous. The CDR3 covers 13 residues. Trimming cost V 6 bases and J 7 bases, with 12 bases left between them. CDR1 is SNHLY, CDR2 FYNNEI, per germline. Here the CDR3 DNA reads TGTGCCAGCAGCCTTTGGGGTAGTGAAAAACTGTTTTTT. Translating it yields CASSLWGSEKLFF.

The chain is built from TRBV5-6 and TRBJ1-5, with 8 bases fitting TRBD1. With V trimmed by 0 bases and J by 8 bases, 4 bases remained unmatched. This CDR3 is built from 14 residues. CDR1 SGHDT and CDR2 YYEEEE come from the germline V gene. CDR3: CASSLGTGLEPQHF. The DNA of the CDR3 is TGTGCCAGCAGCTTGGGGACAGGGCTGGAGCCCCAGCATTTT.

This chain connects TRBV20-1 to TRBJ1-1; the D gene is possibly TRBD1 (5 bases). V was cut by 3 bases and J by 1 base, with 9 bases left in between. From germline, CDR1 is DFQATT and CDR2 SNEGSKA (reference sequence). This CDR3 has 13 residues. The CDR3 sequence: CSASPRENTEAFF. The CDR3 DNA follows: TGCAGTGCTAGTCCCAGGGAGAACACTGAAGCTTTCTTT.

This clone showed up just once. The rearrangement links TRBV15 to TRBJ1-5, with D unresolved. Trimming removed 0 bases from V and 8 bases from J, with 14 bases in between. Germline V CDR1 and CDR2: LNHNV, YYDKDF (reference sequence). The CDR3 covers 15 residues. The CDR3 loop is CATSRDWSGEEPQHF. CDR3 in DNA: TGTGCCACCAGCAGAGATTGGTCAGGTGAAGAGCCCCAGCATTTT.

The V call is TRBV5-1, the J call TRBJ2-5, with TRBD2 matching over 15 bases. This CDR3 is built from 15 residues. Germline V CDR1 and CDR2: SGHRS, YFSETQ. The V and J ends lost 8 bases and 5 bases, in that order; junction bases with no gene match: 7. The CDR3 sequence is CASSLGTSGGETQYF. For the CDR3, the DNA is TGCGCCAGTTCGCTCGGGACTAGCGGGGGGGAGACCCAGTACTTC.

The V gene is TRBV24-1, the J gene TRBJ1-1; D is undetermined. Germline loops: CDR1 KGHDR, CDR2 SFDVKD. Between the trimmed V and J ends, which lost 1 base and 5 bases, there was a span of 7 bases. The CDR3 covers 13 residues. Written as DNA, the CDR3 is TGTGCCACCAGTGATTTACGGGGTACTGAAGCTTTCTTT. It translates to CATSDLRGTEAFF.

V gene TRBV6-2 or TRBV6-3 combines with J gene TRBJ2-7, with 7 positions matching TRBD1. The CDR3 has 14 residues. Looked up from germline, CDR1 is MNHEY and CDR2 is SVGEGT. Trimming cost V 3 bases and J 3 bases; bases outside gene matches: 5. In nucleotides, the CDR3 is TGTGCCAGCAGTTATAGGGCAGGGGGCTACGAGCAGTACGTC. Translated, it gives CASSYRAGGYEQYV.

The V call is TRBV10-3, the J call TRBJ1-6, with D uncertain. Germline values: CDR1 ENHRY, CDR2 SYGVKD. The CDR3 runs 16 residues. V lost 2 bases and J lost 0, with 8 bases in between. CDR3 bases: TGTGCCATCAGTGAGGTGGGGAGCTCCTATAATTCACCCCTCCACTTT. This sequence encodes CAISEVGSSYNSPLHF.

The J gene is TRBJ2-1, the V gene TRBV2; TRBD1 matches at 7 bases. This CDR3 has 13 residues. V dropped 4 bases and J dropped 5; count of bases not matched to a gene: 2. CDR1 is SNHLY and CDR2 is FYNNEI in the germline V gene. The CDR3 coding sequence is TGTGCCAGCAGTGGGACAGGCAACAATGAGCAGTTCTTC. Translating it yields CASSGTGNNEQFF.

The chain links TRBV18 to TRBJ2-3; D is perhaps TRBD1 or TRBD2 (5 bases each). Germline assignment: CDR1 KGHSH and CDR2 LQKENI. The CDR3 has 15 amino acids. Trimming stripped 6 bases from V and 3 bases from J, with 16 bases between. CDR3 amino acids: CASSRVPGPTDTQYF. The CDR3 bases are TGTGCCAGCTCCCGGGTCCCGGGACCTACAGATACGCAGTATTTT.